The clone carrying this T cell receptor beta chain was seen a few times. V trimming: 4 bases; J trimming: 2 bases; junction bases outside the gene matches: 12. The CDR3 consists of 18 residues. CDR1 and CDR2 from the germline V gene are SEHNR and FQNEAQ (reference sequence). Arm-PCR of CDR3 regions and iRepertoire HTBI primers were used to build TCR beta libraries. MiXCR was run by TCRdb on the multiplex PCR reads, yielding one entry per CDR3 protein. The sample includes about 470,000 distinct CDR3 sequences, about a fifth of them seen just once. The record originates from a study of regulatory T cells in long-lasting Graves disease. Sample time point: persistent/refractory GD, antithyroid drugs over 5 years with positive TRAb. Making the TCR library involved RNA that had been extracted from PBMCs.

The sequencing here drew on peripheral blood mononuclear cells (PBMCs), taken when the disease was refractory, from a patient treated with antithyroid drugs. The chain links TRBV7-9 to TRBJ2-2; 8 bases align to TRBD1. This receptor was taken from a female donor with Graves disease. The CDR3 region is CASSSTGQVSGNTGELFF. The CDR3 coding sequence is TGTGCCAGCAGCTCCACGGGACAGGTGTCGGGTAACACCGGGGAGCTGTTTTTT.